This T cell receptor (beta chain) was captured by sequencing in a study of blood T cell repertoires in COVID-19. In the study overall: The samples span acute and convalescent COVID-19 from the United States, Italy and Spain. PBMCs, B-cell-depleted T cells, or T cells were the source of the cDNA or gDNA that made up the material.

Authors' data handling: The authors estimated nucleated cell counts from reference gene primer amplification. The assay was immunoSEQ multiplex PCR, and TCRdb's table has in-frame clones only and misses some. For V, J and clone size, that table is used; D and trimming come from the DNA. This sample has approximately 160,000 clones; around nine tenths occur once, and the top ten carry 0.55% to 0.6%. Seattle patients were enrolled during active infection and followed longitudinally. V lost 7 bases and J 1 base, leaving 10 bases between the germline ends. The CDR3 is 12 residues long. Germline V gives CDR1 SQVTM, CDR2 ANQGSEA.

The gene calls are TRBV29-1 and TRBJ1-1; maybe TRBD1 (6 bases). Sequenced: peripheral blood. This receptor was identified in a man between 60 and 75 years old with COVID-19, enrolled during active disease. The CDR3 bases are TGCAGCGCAGGGGCCCGGAACACTGAAGCTTTCTTT. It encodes CSAGARNTEAFF.